Listed below are T cell receptor beta chains from one sample, sequenced in a study of technical replicates of blood from a handful of donors. Using immunoSEQ multiplex PCR, the repertoire was profiled, and TCRdb retains in-frame clones only, with some absent. The repertoire has some 70,000 clones, nearly 98% of them found once; the top ten carry 0.25% to 0.3%. The sample taken for sequencing was T cells isolated from PBMCs. The receptors derive from a human donor in good health. Each CDR3 is given with its conserved first and last residue. The D gene is left open where the match is weak. Not every row has a clone size; where given, it reads once, few, many or a size class.

V gene: TRBV6-5
J gene: TRBJ1-2
clone size: -
D gene: TRBD1
CDR3 DNA: TGTGCCAGCAGTCCGGGACAGGGGAAGTACGGCTACACCTTC
CDR3 protein: CASSPGQGKYGYTF

V gene: TRBV10-3
J gene: TRBJ2-3
clone size: -
D gene: TRBD1
CDR3 DNA: TGTGCCATCAGGAGGGGACAGCAGATCACAGATACGCAGTATTTT
CDR3 protein: CAIRRGQQITDTQYF

V gene: TRBV27
J gene: TRBJ1-5
clone size: -
D gene: -
CDR3 DNA: TGTGCCAGCAGTCCTTGGGGCCCGGATAGCAATCAGCCCCAGCATTTT
CDR3 protein: CASSPWGPDSNQPQHF

V gene: TRBV28
J gene: TRBJ2-1
clone size: -
D gene: -
CDR3 DNA: TGTGCCAGCAGTTTAGTTAGCGACTACAATGAGCAGTTCTTC
CDR3 protein: CASSLVSDYNEQFF

V gene: TRBV15
J gene: TRBJ1-4
clone size: -
D gene: TRBD1
CDR3 DNA: TGTGCCACCAGCAACCTCGGGACAGGGAAAGAAAAACTGTTTTTT
CDR3 protein: CATSNLGTGKEKLFF

V gene: TRBV6-5
J gene: TRBJ1-1
clone size: -
D gene: -
CDR3 DNA: TGTGCCAGCAGTTCCGATTACGGGACTGAAGCTTTCTTT
CDR3 protein: CASSSDYGTEAFF

V gene: TRBV7-2
J gene: TRBJ2-1
clone size: -
D gene: TRBD1
CDR3 DNA: TGTGCCAGCAGCTTAGCGGCGGGACAGGGGGCCAGCGGGCGGCCCTACAATGAGCAGTTCTTC
CDR3 protein: CASSLAAGQGASGRPYNEQFF

V gene: TRBV4-3
J gene: TRBJ2-7
clone size: -
D gene: -
CDR3 DNA: TGCGCCAGCAGCCAAGTTCTGGGCGTTTCCTACGAGCAGTACTTC
CDR3 protein: CASSQVLGVSYEQYF

V gene: TRBV11-3
J gene: TRBJ2-7
clone size: -
D gene: TRBD1
CDR3 DNA: TGTGCCAGCAGCTATGGGACAGCTAACTCCTACGAGCAGTACTTC
CDR3 protein: CASSYGTANSYEQYF

V gene: TRBV19
J gene: TRBJ2-7
clone size: -
D gene: TRBD2
CDR3 DNA: TGTGCCAGTAGTAGCAGGACTAGCGGGAGTTACGAGCAGTACTTC
CDR3 protein: CASSSRTSGSYEQYF

V gene: TRBV7-9
J gene: TRBJ1-1
clone size: -
D gene: TRBD1
CDR3 DNA: TGTGCCAGCAGCTTACAACAGGGGCGTCTGGAAGCTTTCTTT
CDR3 protein: CASSLQQGRLEAFF

V gene: TRBV5-4
J gene: TRBJ2-7
clone size: -
D gene: TRBD2
CDR3 DNA: TGTGCCAGCAGCTTAGGTAGGACTAGCTACTACGAGCAGTACTTC
CDR3 protein: CASSLGRTSYYEQYF

V gene: TRBV5-1
J gene: TRBJ1-1
clone size: -
D gene: -
CDR3 DNA: TGCGCCAGCAGCTTGGATATGAACACTGAAGCTTTCTTT
CDR3 protein: CASSLDMNTEAFF

V gene: TRBV2
J gene: TRBJ2-5
clone size: once
D gene: TRBD1
CDR3 DNA: TGTGCCAGCAGCTACCTTGGGACAGGCCAAGAGACCCAGTACTTC
CDR3 protein: CASSYLGTGQETQYF

V gene: TRBV29-1
J gene: TRBJ1-4
clone size: once
D gene: -
CDR3 DNA: TGCAGCGTTGCGGTAACAGGTACAACTAATGAAAAACTGTTTTTT
CDR3 protein: CSVAVTGTTNEKLFF

V gene: TRBV9
J gene: TRBJ1-2
clone size: -
D gene: TRBD1
CDR3 DNA: TGTGCCAGCAGCGGACAGGGGGGCTACACCTTC
CDR3 protein: CASSGQGGYTF

V gene: TRBV4-1
J gene: TRBJ2-4
clone size: -
D gene: -
CDR3 DNA: TGCGCCAGCAGCCTTGTGCAGGTTCTAGCCAAAAACATTCAGTACTTC
CDR3 protein: CASSLVQVLAKNIQYF

V gene: TRBV13
J gene: TRBJ2-7
clone size: -
D gene: TRBD2
CDR3 DNA: TGTGCCAGCAGTTATACGGGACTAGGAGGTTCCTCCTACGAGCAGTACTTC
CDR3 protein: CASSYTGLGGSSYEQYF

V gene: TRBV28
J gene: TRBJ1-5
clone size: -
D gene: -
CDR3 DNA: TGTGCCAGCAGTTTACCAGGGGAGGGTCAGCCCCAGCATTTT
CDR3 protein: CASSLPGEGQPQHF

V gene: TRBV10-3
J gene: TRBJ1-4
clone size: -
D gene: TRBD1
CDR3 DNA: TGTGCCACCCGGGACAGCCTCCCTGAAAAACTGTTTTTT
CDR3 protein: CATRDSLPEKLFF

V gene: TRBV19
J gene: TRBJ2-7
clone size: -
D gene: -
CDR3 DNA: TGTGCCAGTAGCTGGGGGGGCAGATCCTACGAGCAGTACTTC
CDR3 protein: CASSWGGRSYEQYF

V gene: TRBV9
J gene: TRBJ2-1
clone size: -
D gene: TRBD2
CDR3 DNA: TGTGCCAGCAGCGTAGCCGGGACTAGCAACTATGAGCAGTTCTTC
CDR3 protein: CASSVAGTSNYEQFF

V gene: TRBV27
J gene: TRBJ1-1
clone size: -
D gene: -
CDR3 DNA: TGTGCCAGCAGTTTAGGGCTGAACACTGAAGCTTTCTTT
CDR3 protein: CASSLGLNTEAFF

V gene: TRBV7-3
J gene: TRBJ2-3
clone size: once
D gene: TRBD2
CDR3 DNA: TGTGCCAGCAGCGTAACTAGCGCGGTCACAGATACGCAGTATTTT
CDR3 protein: CASSVTSAVTDTQYF

V gene: TRBV7-3
J gene: TRBJ2-3
clone size: -
D gene: TRBD2
CDR3 DNA: TGTGCCAGCAGCCTGGGACTAGCGAGGAGCACAGATACGCAGTATTTT
CDR3 protein: CASSLGLARSTDTQYF

V gene: TRBV10-1
J gene: TRBJ1-2
clone size: -
D gene: -
CDR3 DNA: TGCGCCAATAGATCACGCTTCTCTAACTATGGCTACACCTTC
CDR3 protein: CANRSRFSNYGYTF

V gene: TRBV6-5
J gene: TRBJ2-3
clone size: -
D gene: TRBD2
CDR3 DNA: TGTGCCAGCAGTTACGGGACTAGCGAGACAGATACGCAGTATTTT
CDR3 protein: CASSYGTSETDTQYF

V gene: TRBV7-9
J gene: TRBJ1-1
clone size: -
D gene: -
CDR3 DNA: TGTGCCAGCAGCCTGACAAACATGAACACTGAAGCTTTCTTT
CDR3 protein: CASSLTNMNTEAFF

V gene: TRBV7-9
J gene: TRBJ2-1
clone size: -
D gene: -
CDR3 DNA: TGTGCCAGCAGCTTAGTAGAGGGTAATGAGCAGTTCTTC
CDR3 protein: CASSLVEGNEQFF

V gene: TRBV18
J gene: TRBJ1-1
clone size: -
D gene: -
CDR3 DNA: TGTGCCAGCTCACCTGTTTCGGGAGGGTTGAACACTGAAGCTTTCTTT
CDR3 protein: CASSPVSGGLNTEAFF

V gene: TRBV30
J gene: TRBJ1-1
clone size: -
D gene: -
CDR3 DNA: TGTGCCTGCCAAATAGGGACTTACACTGAAGCTTTCTTT
CDR3 protein: CACQIGTYTEAFF

V gene: TRBV7-2
J gene: TRBJ2-5
clone size: -
D gene: -
CDR3 DNA: TGTGCCAGCAGCTTAAACCAGGGGTACCAAGAGACCCAGTACTTC
CDR3 protein: CASSLNQGYQETQYF

V gene: TRBV4-2
J gene: TRBJ2-7
clone size: -
D gene: -
CDR3 DNA: TGTGCCAGCAGCCAAGGTAACGAGCAGTACTTC
CDR3 protein: CASSQGNEQYF

V gene: TRBV6-5
J gene: TRBJ1-4
clone size: -
D gene: -
CDR3 DNA: TGTGCCAGCAGTGGCGAACAGGGTACGCTGTTTTTT
CDR3 protein: CASSGEQGTLFF

V gene: TRBV6-1
J gene: TRBJ1-5
clone size: -
D gene: TRBD1
CDR3 DNA: TGTGCCAGCAGATCTCAGGGGGCGCCGAATCAGCCCCAGCATTTT
CDR3 protein: CASRSQGAPNQPQHF

V gene: TRBV30
J gene: TRBJ2-1
clone size: -
D gene: -
CDR3 DNA: TGTGCCTGGAAATCCAATCACAATGAGCAGTTCTTC
CDR3 protein: CAWKSNHNEQFF

V gene: TRBV7-6
J gene: TRBJ2-3
clone size: -
D gene: -
CDR3 DNA: TGTGCCAGCAGCCCCCACGGGAGAGATACGCAGTATTTT
CDR3 protein: CASSPHGRDTQYF

V gene: TRBV29-1
J gene: TRBJ2-3
clone size: -
D gene: -
CDR3 DNA: TGCAGCGGTGCGCGTAGGACTAGCACAGATACGCAGTATTTT
CDR3 protein: CSGARRTSTDTQYF

V gene: TRBV9
J gene: TRBJ2-3
clone size: once
D gene: TRBD2
CDR3 DNA: TGTGCCAGCAGCGTAGAGCTAGCGGGAGGCCCTCGGGGTACGCAGTATTTT
CDR3 protein: CASSVELAGGPRGTQYF

V gene: TRBV6-5
J gene: TRBJ1-1
clone size: -
D gene: -
CDR3 DNA: TGTGCCAGCAGTTTAACTCTTGGACTCCCAGCCACTGAAGCTTTCTTT
CDR3 protein: CASSLTLGLPATEAFF

V gene: TRBV19
J gene: TRBJ1-4
clone size: -
D gene: -
CDR3 DNA: TGTGCCAGTAGTATGGCCTGGGTCAGACATAATGAAAAACTGTTTTTT
CDR3 protein: CASSMAWVRHNEKLFF

V gene: TRBV13
J gene: TRBJ2-7
clone size: -
D gene: TRBD2
CDR3 DNA: TGTGCCAGCAGCTTCGCGGGAGCCTACGAGCAGTACTTC
CDR3 protein: CASSFAGAYEQYF

V gene: TRBV7-2
J gene: TRBJ2-3
clone size: -
D gene: TRBD2
CDR3 DNA: TGTGCCAGCAGCTTAGGACTAGCGGGAGACACGCAGTATTTT
CDR3 protein: CASSLGLAGDTQYF

V gene: TRBV5-1
J gene: TRBJ2-3
clone size: -
D gene: -
CDR3 DNA: TGCGCCAGCAGCTTGACTAGTCCAGATACGCAGTATTTT
CDR3 protein: CASSLTSPDTQYF

V gene: TRBV2
J gene: TRBJ1-1
clone size: -
D gene: -
CDR3 DNA: TGTGCCAGTCTGTGGGCAGGGGCCGTTCACGCTTTCTTT
CDR3 protein: CASLWAGAVHAFF

V gene: TRBV6-4
J gene: TRBJ2-2
clone size: -
D gene: -
CDR3 DNA: TGTGCCAGTGCTTGGTGGCCCGGGGAGCTGTTTTTT
CDR3 protein: CASAWWPGELFF